Below, 18 T cell receptor beta chains from the same sample are listed, as sequenced in a study of T-cell reconstitution after alpha-beta-depleted transplantation in children. Molecular barcoding with unique molecular identifiers was used for the TCRbeta library. TCRdb ran MiXCR on the PCR reads and lists one entry per CDR3 protein. This sample has about 610,000 distinct CDR3 sequences, with roughly a tenth found just once. Sequencing used PBMCs from the stem cell graft donor, obtained from the stem cell graft. The receptors stem from a human donor who donated a stem cell graft to a child with acute myeloid leukemia.

The CDR3 is CSVFGLAESYEQYF. The CDR3 region has the DNA TGCAGCGTATTCGGACTAGCGGAATCCTACGAGCAGTACTTC. The J gene is TRBJ2-7, the V gene TRBV29-1; 10 positions agree with TRBD2. The V segment lost 6 bases and the J segment 1 base; nucleotides outside the gene matches: 6. The CDR3 length is 14 residues. CDR1 is SQVTM and CDR2 is ANQGSEA in the germline V gene.

The rearrangement links TRBV20-1 to TRBJ2-3, with 7 bases matching TRBD1. The CDR3 is 16 amino acids. Trimming removed 6 bases from V and 0 bases from J; junction bases left unmatched: 12. The V gene's germline CDR1 is DFQATT and CDR2 SNEGSKA (reference sequence). The CDR3 region is CSANSLRDRSTDTQYF. CDR3 in DNA: TGCAGTGCGAATTCTCTAAGGGACAGAAGCACAGATACGCAGTATTTT.

This clonotype was observed many times. V usage is TRBV7-3 and J usage is TRBJ2-2; the D call may be TRBD1 or TRBD2 (5 bases each). The V gene lost 2 bases and the J gene lost 4 bases, with 8 bases spanning the gap. This CDR3 is 14 amino acids long. Germline values: CDR1 SGHTA, CDR2 FQGTGA. The CDR3 sequence is CASSLGGITGELFF. CDR3 bases: TGTGCCAGCAGCTTAGGGGGAATCACCGGGGAGCTGTTTTTT.

This sequence joins TRBV6-5 and TRBJ1-4; TRBD1 agrees at 7 bases. Germline trimming cut 6 bases from V and 4 bases from J; bases unmatched to any gene: 5. There are 14 residues in the CDR3. Germline assignment: CDR1 MNHEY and CDR2 SVGAGI. DNA for the CDR3: TGTGCCAGCAGGGGGGACAGACGTAATGAAAAACTGTTTTTT. Translated: CASRGDRRNEKLFF.

This clonotype turned up a few times. This rearrangement joins TRBV20-1 to TRBJ2-7; 9 bases align to TRBD2. J lost 3 bases, V lost 0 bases, and 6 bases had no gene match. The CDR3 runs 15 residues. CDR1 is DFQATT and CDR2 is SNEGSKA in the germline V gene (reference sequence). DNA of the CDR3: TGCAGTGCTAGAGATCCGGGACTAGCTCTCTACGAGCAGTACTTC. Its translation: CSARDPGLALYEQYF.

This clonotype was counted at least ten times. This chain joins TRBV28 and TRBJ2-1; TRBD2 aligns across 7 bases. V was clipped by 3 bases and J by 4 bases; unmatched bases: 9. Germline assignment: CDR1 MDHEN and CDR2 SYDVKM. The CDR3 extends over 16 amino acids. The CDR3 spells CASSFETSLIYNEQFF. The CDR3 coding sequence is TGTGCCAGCAGTTTTGAGACTAGCTTGATATACAATGAGCAGTTCTTC.

This clonotype came up many times. The chain recombines TRBV7-9 with TRBJ2-1, with 9 bases fitting TRBD2. Trimming cost V 3 bases and J 2 bases; bases outside gene matches: 2. This CDR3 is 15 amino acids long. CDR1 and CDR2 from the germline V gene are SEHNR and FQNEAQ (reference sequence). CDR3 nucleotide sequence: TGTGCCAGCAGCTTGCTAGCGGGGCCCTACAATGAGCAGTTCTTC. It yields the protein CASSLLAGPYNEQFF.

This clonotype was recorded once. The CDR3 protein is CASNRRLVGEGTGELFF. CDR3 bases: TGTGCCAGCAACCGACGACTAGTGGGAGAGGGAACCGGGGAGCTGTTTTTT. This chain uses TRBV7-8 with TRBJ2-2; D possibly corresponds to TRBD2 (6 bases). CDR3 length: 17 amino acids. V was pared by 7 bases and J by 5 bases, with 23 bases between. Germline V CDR1 and CDR2: SGHVS, FQNEAQ.

This clonotype was counted between two and nine times. The gene calls are TRBV5-1 and TRBJ1-5; D is unclear. Trimming pared 4 bases from V and 1 base from J, leaving 12 bases between. The CDR3 sequence is 15 residues long. The germline V gene encodes CDR1 SGHRS and CDR2 YFSETQ. The CDR3 DNA is TGCGCCAGCAGCGTCCAATGGCTCAGCAATCAGCCCCAGCATTTT. It is translated as CASSVQWLSNQPQHF.

This clonotype was detected only a few times. V is TRBV7-9 and J is TRBJ2-3; 9 nucleotides align to TRBD2. This CDR3 is built from 16 residues. V dropped 4 bases and J dropped 4; count of bases not matched to a gene: 9. The V gene's germline CDR1 is SEHNR and CDR2 FQNEAQ (reference sequence). CDR3 residues: CASSSTGLATADTQYF. Here the CDR3 DNA reads TGTGCCAGCAGCTCCACCGGACTAGCGACTGCAGATACGCAGTATTTT.

The V gene is TRBV12-3 or TRBV12-4, the J gene TRBJ2-1, with 16 bases matching TRBD2. The CDR3 has 19 residues. J gave up 6 bases and V 1 base, and 9 bases lay outside the gene matches. The CDR3 region is CASSLGQGLAGGVANEQFF. CDR3 DNA: TGTGCCAGCAGTTTAGGTCAGGGACTAGCGGGAGGGGTGGCCAATGAGCAGTTCTTC.

In this sample, this clonotype turned up a few times. The V call is TRBV6-2 or TRBV6-3, the J call TRBJ2-1; 7 bases match TRBD2. V lost 2 bases to trimming and J lost 11 bases; unmatched junction nucleotides: 3. The CDR3 runs to 12 residues. CDR1 and CDR2 (germline): MNHEY, SVGEGT. The CDR3 nucleotides read TGTGCCAGCAGTTACCGGGAGGTACAGCAGTTCTTC. Its protein is CASSYREVQQFF.

This clonotype was seen at least ten times. The V and J genes are TRBV7-3 and TRBJ2-1, with D unresolved. V was cut by 4 bases and J by 9 bases, with 10 bases left in between. CDR1 is SGHTA and CDR2 is FQGTGA in the germline V gene. CDR3 length: 12 amino acids. CDR3 bases: TGTGCCAGCAGCTCCGATGGTGGTGAGCAGTTCTTC. Its translation is CASSSDGGEQFF.

This clonotype was found a few times. The chain carries TRBV7-9 and TRBJ2-7, with TRBD2 as a possible D gene (6 bases). Germline values: CDR1 SEHNR, CDR2 FQNEAQ (reference sequence). This CDR3 has 14 residues. Trimming removed 3 bases from V and 5 bases from J, with 14 bases in between. The CDR3 nucleotides are TGTGCCAGCAGCTTTGAGGGAGGATGGCACGAGCAGTACTTC. Encoded protein: CASSFEGGWHEQYF. Variable domain in full (rest from reference TRBV7-9 and TRBJ2-7): DTGVSQNPRHKITKRGQNVTFRCDPISEHNRLYWYRQTLGQGPEFLTYFQNEAQLEKSRLLSDRFSAERPKGSFSTLEIQRTEQGDSAMYLCASSFEGGWHEQYFGPGTRLTVT.

The rearrangement joins TRBV29-1 to TRBJ2-7; either TRBD1 or TRBD2 may fit D (6 bases each). V was shortened by 5 bases and J by 2 bases, with 10 bases between the two germline ends. From germline, CDR1 is SQVTM and CDR2 ANQGSEA. The CDR3 contains 12 residues. CDR3 DNA: TGCAGCGTTTGGAGGGGGGCCTACGAGCAGTACTTC. Its protein product is CSVWRGAYEQYF.

The table lists this clonotype with a few counts. V is TRBV7-2 and J is TRBJ1-4, with D unclear. CDR1 SGHTA and CDR2 FQGNSA come from the germline V gene. The CDR3 is 15 amino acids. V shed 1 base and J shed 7 bases, with 13 bases lying between them. This CDR3 reads CASSLVSGKGEKLFF. In DNA form, the CDR3 reads TGTGCCAGCAGCTTAGTTTCGGGGAAAGGTGAAAAACTGTTTTTT.

The rearrangement joins TRBV20-1 to TRBJ2-1; TRBD2 matches 7 bases. The CDR3 sequence is 16 residues long. The ends lost 0 bases at V and 4 bases at J; junction bases unmatched: 9. Germline loops: CDR1 DFQATT, CDR2 SNEGSKA (reference sequence). CDR3 protein: CSARDMTSLEYNEQFF. CDR3 DNA: TGCAGTGCTAGAGATATGACTAGCTTAGAATACAATGAGCAGTTCTTC.

This rearrangement joins TRBV2 to TRBJ2-7; 9 bases are a match to TRBD1. V trimming: 1 base; J trimming: 3 bases; junction bases outside the gene matches: 4. Germline V CDR1 and CDR2: SNHLY, FYNNEI. This CDR3 is built from 15 residues. The CDR3 reads CASSEVETGGYEQYF. The CDR3, as DNA: TGTGCCAGCAGTGAAGTAGAGACAGGGGGCTACGAGCAGTACTTC.